This TCR beta chain was recovered during a study of PD-L1 blockade in urothelial cancer. Whole-study context: In the patient group, about 90% of the roughly 29 were males with bladder-origin urothelial cancer.

Germline V gene data show CDR1 as SGHAT and CDR2 as FQNNGV. The CDR3 loop spans 16 amino acids. V gave up 5 bases and J gave up 0 bases, with 14 bases separating them. Only in-frame clones appear in the TCRdb table, and some are missing; sequencing was by immunoSEQ multiplex PCR. In the table there are tens of thousands of clones, 82% of which are singletons. This sequence was found in a man between 65 and 85 years old with urothelial cancer. The material sequenced was PBMCs, taken around atezolizumab (anti-PD-L1) treatment. The rearrangement joins TRBV11-2 to TRBJ2-1; D remains unclear. DNA for the CDR3: TGTGCCAGCAGCCCCCGTATAGATAGCTCCTACAATGAGCAGTTCTTC. Translated, it gives CASSPRIDSSYNEQFF.